The following is a T cell receptor (beta chain) sequence with its context. What it recognizes is unknown. The data belong to a study of cytomegalovirus exposure and HLA in healthy donors. Findings of the study overall: Later on, a genetic analysis was performed. It linked a missense variant in DCLRE1C with V- and J-gene trimming of TCR beta. TCR beta sequences numbering 15,000 to 20,000 were associated with HLA alleles at 0.05 false discovery rate in a later analysis.

PCR primers comprised 60 Vbeta and 13 Jbeta primers. Data came from immunoSEQ multiplex PCR; TCRdb stores just in-frame clones and leaves some out. The sample includes around 150,000 clones, approximately 80% seen only once; the top ten take around 2.2%. Trimming pared 0 bases from V and 4 bases from J, leaving 12 bases between. The CDR3 consists of 15 residues. Germline V gene lookup returns CDR1 LNHNV and CDR2 YYDKDF (reference sequence). The TCR sequence derives from a young man in good health and CMV-seronegative. V usage is TRBV15 and J usage is TRBJ1-1, with D possibly being TRBD1 (6 bases). The sample taken for sequencing was PBMCs. The DNA for the CDR3 is TGTGCCACCAGCAGAGATCGTACAGGGACCACTGAAGCTTTCTTT. It translates to CATSRDRTGTTEAFF.